One sample yielded the 10 T cell receptor beta chains listed below, sequenced in a study of OX40 agonist ivuxolimab in advanced cancers. Sequenced by immunoSEQ multiplex PCR; TCRdb stores in-frame clones only, minus some. The repertoire includes tens of thousands of clones, roughly 87% of them detected once, and roughly 18% sits in the top ten. Material: CD4+ or CD8+ T cells sorted from blood, obtained in a trial of the OX40 agonist ivuxolimab. The source is an adult with an advanced solid tumor such as melanoma, head and neck, liver or kidney cancer.

The J gene is TRBJ2-2, the V gene TRBV7-2; no reliable D call. V was cut by 5 bases and J by 0 bases, with 10 bases left in between. CDR1 is SGHTA, CDR2 FQGNSA, per germline. The CDR3 has 15 residues. This chain's CDR3 is CASSPGPSNTGELFF. The CDR3 DNA sequence: TGTGCCAGCAGCCCTGGACCGTCGAACACCGGGGAGCTGTTTTTT.

The rearrangement joins TRBV4-1 to TRBJ2-1, with 10 bases identical to TRBD2. This CDR3 is built from 17 residues. V lost 4 bases to trimming and J lost 7 bases; unmatched junction nucleotides: 13. Germline values: CDR1 MGHRA, CDR2 YSYEKL. This CDR3 is CASSLVMQRGGANEQFF. The CDR3 DNA reads as TGCGCCAGCAGCCTAGTGATGCAGCGGGGGGGTGCAAATGAGCAGTTCTTC.

The gene calls are TRBV9 and TRBJ2-1; the D is unclear. The germline V gene has CDR1 SGDLS and CDR2 YYNGEE. The CDR3 loop spans 13 amino acids. The V gene lost 0 bases and the J gene lost 8 bases, with 9 bases spanning the gap. The CDR3 sequence is CASSVGPSYEQFF. Written as DNA, the CDR3 is TGTGCCAGCAGCGTAGGTCCGAGTTATGAGCAGTTCTTC.

The CDR3 loop reads CASSQGTSGGKETQYF. DNA of the CDR3: TGCGCCAGCAGCCAGGGGACTAGCGGGGGAAAAGAGACCCAGTACTTC. The chain couples TRBV5-1 to TRBJ2-5, with 14 bases lining up with TRBD2. The germline CDR1 and CDR2 sequences are SGHRS and YFSETQ. Trimming took 4 bases from V and 3 from J; bases not matched to a gene: 5. This CDR3 contains 16 residues.

This rearrangement joins TRBV28 to TRBJ2-7; 9 bases line up with TRBD1. Losses at the gene ends were 3 bases for V and 4 bases for J; bases not matched to a gene: 7. The CDR3 runs 15 residues. Germline CDR1 is MDHEN and CDR2 is SYDVKM. The CDR3 loop reads CASSFRQGDFYEQYV. Here the CDR3 DNA reads TGTGCCAGCAGTTTTAGACAGGGGGATTTTTACGAGCAGTACGTC.

This rearrangement joins TRBV9 to TRBJ2-2; the match to TRBD1 covers 10 bases. Losses at the gene ends were 4 bases for V and 1 base for J; bases not matched to a gene: 4. The CDR3 is 16 residues long. The germline gives CDR1 SGDLS, CDR2 YYNGEE. The chain's CDR3 is CASSPGQGKNTGELFF. CDR3 in DNA: TGTGCCAGCAGCCCGGGACAGGGGAAGAACACCGGGGAGCTGTTTTTT. The entire variable domain, with the rest obtained from reference TRBV9 and TRBJ2-2, is as follows: DSGVTQTPKHLITATGQRVTLRCSPRSGDLSVYWYQQSLDQGLQFLIQYYNGEERAKGNILERFSAQQFPDLHSELNLSSLELGDSALYFCASSPGQGKNTGELFFGEGSRLTVL.

DNA for the CDR3: TGTGCCAGCAGTTTGCGGGGGGTCAAGGACTATGGCTACACCTTC. Protein: CASSLRGVKDYGYTF. J is TRBJ1-2 and V is TRBV27; D is perhaps TRBD1 (5 bases). The CDR3 contains 15 residues. V was cut by 3 bases and J by 3 bases, with 14 bases left in between. Germline V gene sequence: CDR1 MNHEY, CDR2 SMNVEV (reference sequence).

The chain has TRBV9 and TRBJ1-2; D remains ambiguous. Germline loops: CDR1 SGDLS, CDR2 YYNGEE. This CDR3 comprises 16 residues. V lost 3 bases and J lost 0, with 15 bases in between. As DNA, the CDR3 is TGTGCCAGCAGCGATCCTCCGGACGGAGCTAACTATGGCTACACCTTC. This sequence encodes CASSDPPDGANYGYTF. The full variable domain, completed using reference TRBV9 and TRBJ1-2, is DSGVTQTPKHLITATGQRVTLRCSPRSGDLSVYWYQQSLDQGLQFLIQYYNGEERAKGNILERFSAQQFPDLHSELNLSSLELGDSALYFCASSDPPDGANYGYTFGSGTRLTVV.

The chain couples TRBV15 to TRBJ1-5; TRBD1 might be the D (5 bases). This CDR3 has 13 amino acids. The V gene lost 5 bases and the J gene lost 9 bases, with 14 bases spanning the gap. The V gene's germline CDR1 is LNHNV and CDR2 YYDKDF (reference sequence). CDR3 protein: CATSETAHRPQHF. CDR3 DNA: TGTGCCACCAGCGAGACAGCCCATCGGCCCCAGCATTTT.

Only a few counts were recorded for this clone. V is TRBV7-2 and J is TRBJ2-7, with 13 bases aligning to TRBD2. This CDR3 contains 14 residues. Germline CDR1 and CDR2: SGHTA and FQGNSA. After removal of 3 bases from V and 5 bases from J, the junction contained 1 base not matched to a gene. CDR3 DNA: TGTGCCAGCAGCTTCACTAGCGGGGGGGACGAGCAGTACGTC. Translation gives CASSFTSGGDEQYV.